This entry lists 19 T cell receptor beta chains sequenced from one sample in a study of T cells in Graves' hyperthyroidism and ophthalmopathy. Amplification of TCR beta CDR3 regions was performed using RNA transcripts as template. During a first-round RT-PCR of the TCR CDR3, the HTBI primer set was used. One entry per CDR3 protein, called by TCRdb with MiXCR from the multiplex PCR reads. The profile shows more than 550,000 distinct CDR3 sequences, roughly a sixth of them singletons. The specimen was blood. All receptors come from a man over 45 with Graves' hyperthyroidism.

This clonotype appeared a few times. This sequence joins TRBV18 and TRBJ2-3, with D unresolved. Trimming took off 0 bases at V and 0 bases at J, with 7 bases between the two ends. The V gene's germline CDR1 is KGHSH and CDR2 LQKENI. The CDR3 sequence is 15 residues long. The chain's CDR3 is CASSPPSLSTDTQYF. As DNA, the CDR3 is TGTGCCAGCTCACCACCTTCGCTGAGCACAGATACGCAGTATTTT.

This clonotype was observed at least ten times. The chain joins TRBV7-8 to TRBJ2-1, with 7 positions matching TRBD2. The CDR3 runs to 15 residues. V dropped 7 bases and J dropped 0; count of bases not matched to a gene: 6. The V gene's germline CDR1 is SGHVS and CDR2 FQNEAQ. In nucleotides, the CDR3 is TGTGCCAGCACCGGGACTACTCCCTCCTACAATGAGCAGTTCTTC. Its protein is CASTGTTPSYNEQFF.

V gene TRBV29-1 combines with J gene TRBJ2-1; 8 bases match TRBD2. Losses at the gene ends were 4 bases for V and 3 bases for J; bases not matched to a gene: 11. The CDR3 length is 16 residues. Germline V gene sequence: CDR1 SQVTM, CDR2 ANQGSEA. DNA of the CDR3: TGCAGCGTTGTTTGGGCCTTAGCGGGAAGCTACAATGAGCAGTTCTTC. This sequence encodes CSVVWALAGSYNEQFF.

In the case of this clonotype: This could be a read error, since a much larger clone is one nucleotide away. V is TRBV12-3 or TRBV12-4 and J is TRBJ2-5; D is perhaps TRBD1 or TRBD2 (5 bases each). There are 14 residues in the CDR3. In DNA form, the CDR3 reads TGTGCCAGCAGTAGCCAGGGACGTAAAGAGACCCAGAACTTC. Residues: CASSSQGRKETQNF.

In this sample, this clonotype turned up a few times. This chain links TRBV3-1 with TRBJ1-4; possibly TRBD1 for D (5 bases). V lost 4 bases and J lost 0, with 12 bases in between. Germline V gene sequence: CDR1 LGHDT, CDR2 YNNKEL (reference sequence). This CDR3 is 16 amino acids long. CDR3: CASSPRGAATNEKLFF. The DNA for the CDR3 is TGTGCCAGCAGCCCCCGCGGGGCCGCAACTAATGAAAAACTGTTTTTT.

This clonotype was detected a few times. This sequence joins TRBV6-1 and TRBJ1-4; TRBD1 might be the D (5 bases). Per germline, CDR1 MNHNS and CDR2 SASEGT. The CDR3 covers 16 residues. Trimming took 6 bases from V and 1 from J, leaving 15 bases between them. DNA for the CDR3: TGTGCCAGCAGCCCCTTAAAGGGGCGAACTAATGAAAAACTGTTTTTT. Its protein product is CASSPLKGRTNEKLFF.

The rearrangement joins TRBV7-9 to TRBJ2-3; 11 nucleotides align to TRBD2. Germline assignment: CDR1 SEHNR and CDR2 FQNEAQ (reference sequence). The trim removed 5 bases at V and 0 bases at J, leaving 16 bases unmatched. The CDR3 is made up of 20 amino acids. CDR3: CASSPVEGSGRGLSTDTQYF. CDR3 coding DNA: TGTGCCAGCAGCCCAGTTGAAGGTAGCGGGAGGGGATTGAGCACAGATACGCAGTATTTT.

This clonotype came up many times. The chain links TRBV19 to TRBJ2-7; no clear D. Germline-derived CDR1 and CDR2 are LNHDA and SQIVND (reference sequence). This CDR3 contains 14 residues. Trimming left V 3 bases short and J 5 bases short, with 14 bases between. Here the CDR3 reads CASSISPRDHEQYF. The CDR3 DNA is TGTGCCAGTAGTATCTCCCCCCGTGACCACGAGCAGTACTTC.

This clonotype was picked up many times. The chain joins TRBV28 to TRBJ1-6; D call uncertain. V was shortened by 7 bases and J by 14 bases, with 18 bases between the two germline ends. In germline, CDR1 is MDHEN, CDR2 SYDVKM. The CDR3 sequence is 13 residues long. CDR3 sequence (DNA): TGTGCCAGCACTACCTTCTCCACGTGGTCCCTCCACTTT. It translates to CASTTFSTWSLHF.

CDR3: CASSFLSRRRHNEQFF. CDR3 in DNA: TGTGCCAGCAGTTTTCTGTCGAGGAGGCGGCACAATGAGCAGTTCTTC. The J gene is TRBJ2-1, the V gene TRBV27; perhaps TRBD2 as D (5 bases). The germline V gene encodes CDR1 MNHEY and CDR2 SMNVEV (reference sequence). V lost 3 bases and J 5 bases, leaving 17 bases between the germline ends. CDR3 length equals 16 residues.

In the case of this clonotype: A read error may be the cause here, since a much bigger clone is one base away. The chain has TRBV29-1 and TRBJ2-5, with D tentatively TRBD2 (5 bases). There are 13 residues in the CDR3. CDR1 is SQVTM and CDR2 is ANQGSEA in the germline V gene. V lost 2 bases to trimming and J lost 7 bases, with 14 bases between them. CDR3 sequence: CSVERSAGGTQYF. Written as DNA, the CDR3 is TGCAGCGTTGAACGGTCGGCCGGAGGGACCCAGTACTTC.

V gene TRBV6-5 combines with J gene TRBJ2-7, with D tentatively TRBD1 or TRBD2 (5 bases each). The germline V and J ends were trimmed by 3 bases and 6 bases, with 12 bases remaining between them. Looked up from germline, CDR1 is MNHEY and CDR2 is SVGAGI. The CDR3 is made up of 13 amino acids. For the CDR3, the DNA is TGTGCCAGCAGTTATCCGCGTGGGGGCGAGCAGTACTTC. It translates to CASSYPRGGEQYF.

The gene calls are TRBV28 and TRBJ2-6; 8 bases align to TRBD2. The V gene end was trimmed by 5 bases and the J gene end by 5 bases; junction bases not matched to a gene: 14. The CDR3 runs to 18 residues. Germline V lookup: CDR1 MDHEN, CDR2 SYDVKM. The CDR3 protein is CASSTSGGGQNWANVLTF. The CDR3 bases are TGTGCCAGCAGTACCTCGGGGGGGGGCCAGAACTGGGCCAACGTCCTGACTTTC.

The CDR3 DNA is TGTGCCAGCAGTTACACATCCCTTCGGTCTGAAGCTTTCTTT. As protein: CASSYTSLRSEAFF. This sequence joins TRBV6-5 and TRBJ1-1, with D unresolved. The germline gives CDR1 MNHEY, CDR2 SVGAGI. Trimming stripped 2 bases from V and 6 bases from J, with 13 bases between. This CDR3 region has 14 residues.

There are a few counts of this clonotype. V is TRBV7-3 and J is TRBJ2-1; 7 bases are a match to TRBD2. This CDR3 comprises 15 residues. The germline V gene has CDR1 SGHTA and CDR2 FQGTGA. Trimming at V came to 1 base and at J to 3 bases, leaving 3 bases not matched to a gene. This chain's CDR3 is CASSLSGSDYNEQFF. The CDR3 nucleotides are TGTGCCAGCAGCTTAAGCGGGAGCGACTACAATGAGCAGTTCTTC.

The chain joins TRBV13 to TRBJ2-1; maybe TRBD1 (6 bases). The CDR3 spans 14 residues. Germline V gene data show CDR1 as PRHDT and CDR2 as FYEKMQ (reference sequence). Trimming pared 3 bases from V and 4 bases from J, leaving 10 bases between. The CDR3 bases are TGTGCCAGCAGCTTCGCTGACAGGTACAATGAGCAGTTCTTC. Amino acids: CASSFADRYNEQFF.

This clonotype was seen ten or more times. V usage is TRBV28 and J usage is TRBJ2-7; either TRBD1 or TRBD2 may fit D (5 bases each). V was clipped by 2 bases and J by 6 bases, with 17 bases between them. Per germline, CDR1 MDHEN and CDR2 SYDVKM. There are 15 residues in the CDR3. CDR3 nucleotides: TGTGCCAGCAGTTTAGGGGGATCCAAGCGGCTCGAGCAGTACTTC. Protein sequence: CASSLGGSKRLEQYF.

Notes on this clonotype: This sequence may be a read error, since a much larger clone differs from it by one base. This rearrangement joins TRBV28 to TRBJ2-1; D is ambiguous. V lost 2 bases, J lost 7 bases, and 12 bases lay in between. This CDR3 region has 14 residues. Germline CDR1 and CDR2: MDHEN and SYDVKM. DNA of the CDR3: TGTGCCAGCAGTTTAATGGGGTCCAGGAATGAGCAGTTCTTC. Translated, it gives CASSLMGSRNEQFF.

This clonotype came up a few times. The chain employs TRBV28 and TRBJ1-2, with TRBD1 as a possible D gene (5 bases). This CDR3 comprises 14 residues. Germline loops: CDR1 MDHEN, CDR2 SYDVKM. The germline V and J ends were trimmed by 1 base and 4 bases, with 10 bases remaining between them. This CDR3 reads CASSLYRQGYGYTF. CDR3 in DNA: TGTGCCAGCAGTTTATATCGGCAGGGCTATGGCTACACCTTC.